This passage covers 11 T cell receptor beta chains from one sample sequenced in a study of high-grade serous ovarian cancer treatment subgroups. Tumor tissue was taken before any definitive surgery or chemotherapy was given. Repertoires were generated with immunoSEQ multiplex PCR, while TCRdb's copy carries only in-frame clones and drops some. Among approximately 36,000 clones, approximately 80% were seen once, and the ten largest hold roughly 3%. The sample consisted of tumor tissue. The origin of the receptors is a human donor with high-grade serous ovarian cancer.

This clone was observed a few times. V and J are TRBV28 and TRBJ1-5, with TRBD1 as a possible D gene (6 bases). CDR3 length: 17 amino acids. V lost 3 bases and J lost 4, with 19 bases in between. Germline CDR1 and CDR2: MDHEN and SYDVKM. CDR3 sequence reads: CASSFLPSGDNNQPQHF. In DNA form, the CDR3 reads TGTGCCAGCAGTTTCCTTCCCTCTGGGGACAATAATCAGCCCCAGCATTTT.

This chain joins TRBV10-2 and TRBJ1-5; D remains ambiguous. With 4 bases removed from V and 0 bases from J, the gap between germline ends came to 13 bases. CDR1 is WSHSY, CDR2 SAAADI, per germline. The CDR3 contains 16 residues. The CDR3 bases are TGCGCCAGCAGTGCGCGTAACTGGGATAGCAATCAGCCCCAGCATTTT. It codes for CASSARNWDSNQPQHF.

The chain has TRBV2 and TRBJ2-2; 7 positions agree with TRBD1. Trimming took 10 bases from V and 5 from J; bases not matched to a gene: 13. The CDR3 spans 15 residues. The germline V gene encodes CDR1 SNHLY and CDR2 FYNNEI. Here the CDR3 reads CATQGVGSRTGELFF. DNA of the CDR3: TGTGCCACCCAGGGGGTCGGGTCTAGGACCGGGGAGCTGTTTTTT.

J is TRBJ1-2 and V is TRBV28; 7 nucleotides match TRBD1. Trimming removed 4 bases from V and 2 bases from J; junction bases left unmatched: 7. Per the germline V gene, CDR1 is MDHEN and CDR2 is SYDVKM. The CDR3 totals 15 residues. The CDR3 loop is CASSSPDRKNYGYTF. The CDR3 coding sequence is TGTGCCAGCAGTTCTCCGGACAGGAAGAACTATGGCTACACCTTC.

This clone is a singleton in its sample. The chain uses TRBV11-2 and TRBJ1-2; TRBD1 matches at 7 bases. The junction had 7 bases not matched to a gene; V was cut back by 5 bases and J by 4 bases. Germline V gene sequence: CDR1 SGHAT, CDR2 FQNNGV. The CDR3 covers 14 residues. CDR3 loop: CASSQGQAFYGYTF. The CDR3 coding sequence is TGTGCCAGCAGCCAAGGACAGGCGTTCTATGGCTACACCTTC.

The chain is built from TRBV9 and TRBJ1-2; D is unresolved. CDR1 is SGDLS and CDR2 is YYNGEE in the germline V gene. Trimming removed 3 bases at V and 0 bases at J, with 3 bases between. This CDR3 spans 12 amino acids. The CDR3 DNA follows: TGTGCCAGCAGCGGATCTAACTATGGCTACACCTTC. Protein product: CASSGSNYGYTF.

J is TRBJ2-7 and V is TRBV5-6; D is unresolved. The ends were cut back, 4 bases at V and 5 bases at J, with 7 bases in the middle. Per the germline V gene, CDR1 is SGHDT and CDR2 is YYEEEE. CDR3 length: 11 residues. CDR3 sequence (DNA): TGTGCCAGCAGCGGCGAGGACGAGCAGTACTTC. It is translated as CASSGEDEQYF.

This clone was seen a handful of times. The gene calls are TRBV4-3 and TRBJ1-1; D gene uncertain. The V and J ends lost 1 base and 1 base respectively, with 13 bases between them. This CDR3 has 16 amino acids. Per germline, CDR1 LGHNA and CDR2 YSLEER. In DNA form, the CDR3 reads TGCGCCAGCAGCCAAGTACCCGCAGGCCAGAACACTGAAGCTTTCTTT. Its translation is CASSQVPAGQNTEAFF.

This chain links TRBV5-1 with TRBJ2-5, with D uncertain. Germline CDR1 SGHRS, CDR2 YFSETQ. This CDR3 contains 13 residues. The V gene lost 5 bases and the J gene lost 5 bases, with 13 bases spanning the gap. The chain's CDR3 is CASRSLPYETQYF. The CDR3 DNA sequence: TGCGCCAGCAGATCCCTCCCCTACGAGACCCAGTACTTC.

This clone was seen once. V and J are TRBV14 and TRBJ2-5; 7 nucleotides match TRBD1. The CDR3 length is 17 residues. The germline V gene encodes CDR1 SGHDN and CDR2 FVKESK. The ends lost 2 bases at V and 5 bases at J; junction bases unmatched: 14. CDR3 coding DNA: TGTGCCAGCAGCCAACCCCGGGACAGTTGGGGCCAGGAGACCCAGTACTTC. Residues: CASSQPRDSWGQETQYF.

The chain uses TRBV10-3 and TRBJ2-7; TRBD1 aligns across 7 bases. J lost 5 bases, V lost 10 bases, and 11 bases had no gene match. The CDR3 totals 13 residues. CDR1 and CDR2 (germline): ENHRY, SYGVKD. This chain's CDR3 is CATARQGVHEQYF. The DNA for the CDR3 is TGTGCCACTGCCCGGCAGGGGGTCCACGAGCAGTACTTC.